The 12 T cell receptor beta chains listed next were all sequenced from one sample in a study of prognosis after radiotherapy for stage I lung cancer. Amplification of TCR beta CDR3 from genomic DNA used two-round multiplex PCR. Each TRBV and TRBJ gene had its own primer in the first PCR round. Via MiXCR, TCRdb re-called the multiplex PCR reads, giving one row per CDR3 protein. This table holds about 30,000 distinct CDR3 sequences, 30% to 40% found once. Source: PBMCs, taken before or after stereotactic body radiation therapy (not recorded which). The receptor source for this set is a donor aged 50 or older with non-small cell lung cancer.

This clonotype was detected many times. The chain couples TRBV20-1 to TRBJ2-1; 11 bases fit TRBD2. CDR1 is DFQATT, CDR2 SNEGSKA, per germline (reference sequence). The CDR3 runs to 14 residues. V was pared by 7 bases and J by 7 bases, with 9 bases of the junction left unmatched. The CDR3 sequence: CSVLGLAGRNEQFF. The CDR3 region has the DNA TGCAGTGTTCTAGGACTAGCGGGCAGGAATGAGCAGTTCTTC.

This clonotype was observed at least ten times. The CDR3 region has the DNA TGTGCCACCAGCAGGGACCGGACGGAACCCGAGCAGTACTTC. The encoded protein is CATSRDRTEPEQYF. The genes are TRBV15 and TRBJ2-7; no clear D. The V end was cut by 3 bases, the J end by 6 bases, with 15 bases between. CDR1 and CDR2 (germline): LNHNV, YYDKDF (reference sequence). The CDR3 spans 14 residues.

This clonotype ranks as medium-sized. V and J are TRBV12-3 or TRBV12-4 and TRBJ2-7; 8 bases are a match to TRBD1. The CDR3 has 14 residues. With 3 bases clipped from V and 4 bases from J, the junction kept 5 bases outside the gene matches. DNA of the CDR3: TGTGCCAGCAGTTTTCGCGGGACAGGATACGAGCAGTACTTC. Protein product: CASSFRGTGYEQYF.

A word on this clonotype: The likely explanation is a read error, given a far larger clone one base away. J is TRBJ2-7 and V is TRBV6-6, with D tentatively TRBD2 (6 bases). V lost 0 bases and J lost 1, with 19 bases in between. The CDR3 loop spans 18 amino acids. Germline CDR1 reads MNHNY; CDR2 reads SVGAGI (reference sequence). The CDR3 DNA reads TGTGCCAGCAGTTACTCTTCTTTAGATGGGACTGGATCCTACGAGCAGTACTTC. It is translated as CASSYSSLDGTGSYEQYF.

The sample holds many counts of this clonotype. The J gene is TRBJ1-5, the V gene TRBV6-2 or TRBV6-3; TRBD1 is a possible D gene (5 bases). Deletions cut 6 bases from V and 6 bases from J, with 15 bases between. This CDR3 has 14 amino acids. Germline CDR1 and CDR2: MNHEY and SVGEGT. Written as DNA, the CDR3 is TGTGCCAGCAGGGTAGACAGCGGCAGTCAGCCCCAGCATTTT. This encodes CASRVDSGSQPQHF.

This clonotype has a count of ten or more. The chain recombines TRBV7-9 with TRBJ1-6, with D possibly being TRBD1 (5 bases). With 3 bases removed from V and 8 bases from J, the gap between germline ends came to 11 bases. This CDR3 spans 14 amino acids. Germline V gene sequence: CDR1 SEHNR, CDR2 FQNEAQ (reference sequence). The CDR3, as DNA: TGTGCCAGCAGCTTGACGAGGGGTGATTCACCCCTCCACTTT. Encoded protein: CASSLTRGDSPLHF.

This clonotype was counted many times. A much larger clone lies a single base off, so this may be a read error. The CDR3 region has the DNA TGTGCCAGCAGCTTAGAAGGGAATCAGCCCCAGTATTTT. Its protein product is CASSLEGNQPQYF. The V call is TRBV7-8, the J call TRBJ1-5, with D unclear. The J call is in doubt because the DNA end fits TRBJ2-3 better. Germline lookup yields CDR1 SGHVS and CDR2 FQNEAQ. The CDR3 covers 13 residues.

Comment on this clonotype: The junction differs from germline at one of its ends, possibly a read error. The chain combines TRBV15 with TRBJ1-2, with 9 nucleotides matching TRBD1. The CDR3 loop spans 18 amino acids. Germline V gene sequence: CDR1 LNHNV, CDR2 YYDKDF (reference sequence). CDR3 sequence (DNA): TGCGCCACCATCGGGACAATGGGACAGGGATCCATTAACTATGGCTACACCTTC. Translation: CATIGTMGQGSINYGYTF.

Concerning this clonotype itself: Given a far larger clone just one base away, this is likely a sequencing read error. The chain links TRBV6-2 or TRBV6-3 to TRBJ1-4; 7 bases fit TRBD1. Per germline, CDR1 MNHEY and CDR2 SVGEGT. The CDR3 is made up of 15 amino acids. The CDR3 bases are TGTACCAGCACCCCAACCGGGACAGAGGGTGAAAAACTGTTTTTT. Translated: CTSTPTGTEGEKLFF.

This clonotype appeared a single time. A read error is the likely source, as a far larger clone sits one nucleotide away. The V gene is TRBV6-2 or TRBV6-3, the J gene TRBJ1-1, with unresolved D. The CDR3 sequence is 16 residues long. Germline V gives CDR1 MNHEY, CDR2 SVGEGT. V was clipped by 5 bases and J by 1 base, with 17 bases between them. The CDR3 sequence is CASSEEIGEKNTEAFF. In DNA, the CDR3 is TGTGCCAGCAGTGAAGAGATTGGGGAGAAGAACACTGAAGCTTTCTTT.

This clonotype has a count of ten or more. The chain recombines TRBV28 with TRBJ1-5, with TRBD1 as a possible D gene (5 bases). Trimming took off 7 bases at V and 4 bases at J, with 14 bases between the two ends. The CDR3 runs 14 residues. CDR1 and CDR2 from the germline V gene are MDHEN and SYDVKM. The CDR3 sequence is CASTETGGNQPQHF. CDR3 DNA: TGTGCCAGCACCGAAACTGGGGGGAATCAGCCCCAGCATTTT.

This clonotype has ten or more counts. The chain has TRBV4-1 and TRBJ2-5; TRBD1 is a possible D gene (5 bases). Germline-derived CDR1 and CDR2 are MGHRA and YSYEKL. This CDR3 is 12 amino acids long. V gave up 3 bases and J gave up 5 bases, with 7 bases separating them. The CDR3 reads CASSQAGETQYF. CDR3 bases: TGCGCCAGCAGCCAGGCAGGGGAGACCCAGTACTTC.